Detailed here is one T cell receptor (beta chain). Its antigen remains unidentified. Germline V gene data show CDR1 as SQVTM and CDR2 as ANQGSEA. V was trimmed by 5 bases and J by 1 base, leaving 8 bases between them. The CDR3 covers 12 residues. The data originate from a study of beta chain features in type 1 diabetes. The study, taken as a whole, reports: Compared to healthy donors, patients appeared to have naive, central memory and Treg TCRB repertoires that were more alike.

Of the isolated RNA, all was reverse transcribed, and so the sequenced material was expressed TCRB transcripts. Data came from immunoSEQ multiplex PCR; TCRdb stores just in-frame clones and leaves some out. The table lists about 360,000 clones, roughly 12% of them singletons. The specimen was naive CD4+ T cells from blood. This receptor was identified in a man aged 18 to 30 in good health. This rearrangement joins TRBV29-1 to TRBJ2-5; D call uncertain. The CDR3 is CSVTEIQETQYF. The CDR3 DNA follows: TGCAGCGTTACAGAGATCCAAGAGACCCAGTACTTC.